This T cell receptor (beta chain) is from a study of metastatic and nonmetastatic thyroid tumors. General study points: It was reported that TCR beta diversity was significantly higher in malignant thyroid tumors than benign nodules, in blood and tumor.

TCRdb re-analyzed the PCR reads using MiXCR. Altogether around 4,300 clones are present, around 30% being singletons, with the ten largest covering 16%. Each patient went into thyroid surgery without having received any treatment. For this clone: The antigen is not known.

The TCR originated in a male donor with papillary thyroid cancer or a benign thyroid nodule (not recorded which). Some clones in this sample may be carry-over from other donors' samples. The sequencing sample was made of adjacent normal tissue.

CDR3 sequence: CASSGGRVGSPLHF. The DNA for the CDR3 is TGTGCCAGCAGCGGCGGGAGGGTTGGATCACCCCTCCACTTT. The V and J genes are TRBV7-2 and TRBJ1-6; unclear D gene. V lost 5 bases and J lost 10, with 15 bases in between. Looked up from germline, CDR1 is SGHTA and CDR2 is FQGNSA. This CDR3 has 14 amino acids.